This TCR beta chain was recovered during a study of shared clonotypes between healthy human individuals. Looking at the study overall: Researchers drew samples from two women and a few men aged 18 to 49.

Those who donated were healthy HIV-negative adults, with no recent acute infections or vaccinations reported. Trimming removed 7 bases at V and 14 bases at J, with 27 bases between. Per the germline V gene, CDR1 is MNHNY and CDR2 is SVGAGI (reference sequence). There are 16 residues in the CDR3. Original analysis: From ImmunoSEQ came sequences covering only the junction and carrying no quality scores, so filtering differed. Using immunoSEQ multiplex PCR, the repertoire was profiled, and TCRdb retains in-frame clones only, with some absent. That table supplies the V and J calls and clone size; D and trimming were determined from the DNA. The table shows some 2.1 million clones, with roughly 94% occurring only once.

The J gene is TRBJ1-6, the V gene TRBV6-6; D might be TRBD1 (5 bases). Sequencing was performed on naive CD4+ T cells sorted from blood. Described subset: CD45RA+ positively selected. This receptor was taken from a man aged 18 to 30 in good health. The CDR3 reads CASIREVRDPAESLHF. The DNA of the CDR3 is TGTGCCAGCATACGAGAAGTCCGGGACCCGGCGGAATCCCTCCACTTT.